The TCR beta chain under discussion was sequenced for a study of T cell responses to AZD1222 COVID-19 vaccine. CDR3 length equals 16 residues. Germline V gives CDR1 SGHVS, CDR2 FNYEAQ. Trimming took 5 bases from V and 5 from J; bases not matched to a gene: 12. This clone showed up just a few times. Method: immunoSEQ multiplex PCR; TCRdb's copy keeps in-frame clones and lacks some. Here the sample spans some 190,000 clones, around 90% being singletons. The source material was peripheral blood, sampled 28 days after the second AZD1222 dose. The TCR was taken from an adult who received the AZD1222 COVID-19 vaccine. This chain links TRBV7-6 with TRBJ2-7; TRBD1 matches 10 bases. This CDR3 reads CASSLQPGQGIHEQYF. The CDR3 region has the DNA TGTGCCAGCAGCCTCCAGCCGGGACAGGGGATCCACGAGCAGTACTTC.